This TCR beta chain was sequenced for a study of T-cell reconstitution after alpha-beta-depleted transplantation in children. This clonotype occurred many times. Preparation of the TCRbeta library was carried out with unique molecular identifiers. TCRdb analysed the PCR reads with MiXCR anew, one entry per CDR3 protein. The sample includes 150,000 to 200,000 distinct CDR3 sequences, approximately 6.8% of them seen just once. The CDR3 contains 12 residues. V was shortened by 4 bases and J by 4 bases, with 6 bases between the two germline ends. The germline gives CDR1 SGHTA, CDR2 FQGNSA. The sequencing used PBMCs from the stem cell graft donor, collected from the stem cell graft. The genes are TRBV7-2 and TRBJ2-3, with no clear D. The clonotype was recovered from a human donor who donated a stem cell graft to a child with Wiskott-Aldrich syndrome. The DNA for the CDR3 is TGTGCCAGCAGCTACGCCTCAGATACGCAGTATTTT. Residues: CASSYASDTQYF.